These T cell receptor beta chains were read from a single sample in a study of blood T cell repertoires in COVID-19. Measured with immunoSEQ multiplex PCR; TCRdb has only the in-frame clones, and not every one. The sample has 160,000 or so clones; about 85% are singletons. The sequenced sample consisted of PBMCs or T cells enriched from blood (not recorded which). These receptors were obtained from a woman in her thirties or forties with acute COVID-19. Both conserved end residues are part of each CDR3. For some rows the clone size is stated as once, few or many, or as a class when expanded; others skip it.

once TRBV10-3 CAISGGQGFQETQYF
few TRBV19 CASTSTGPADTQYF
few TRBV6-1 CASSDGPTSAGNTIYF
- TRBV11-2 CASSLGTSGTDTQYF
- TRBV19 CASSIENRGRGYTF
- TRBV5-1 CASSPEGVRNEKLFF
- TRBV18 CASSPGMTGKETQYF
- TRBV2 CASSGGAGGTEAFF
- TRBV7-7 CASSRDTKETQYF
- TRBV7-8 CASSSNQGLGNTIYF
- TRBV3-1/TRBV3-2 CASSQDDPGVEAFF
- TRBV13 CASSFGGQVENTEAFF
- TRBV6-1 CASSESLDWNTEAFF
- TRBV6-5 CASSQDRSSYNEQFF
- TRBV25-1 CASRRDSYGYTF
- TRBV29-1 CSSSTRGGTEAFF
- TRBV11-3 CASSTHRGSYNEQFF
- TRBV25-1 CASSDADRGGEQYF
- TRBV19 CASSIGQNSYNEQFF
- TRBV10-3 CAISEWTSGKETQYF
few TRBV6-5 CASRESYSPLHF
- TRBV28 CASSWAGGGGIDTEAFF
- TRBV5-4 CASSSPRDSYGYTF
- TRBV5-1 CASSPQGSGANVLTF
- TRBV7-8 CASLISGGAAAFF
- TRBV3-1/TRBV3-2 CASSRRTGGAYEQYF
- TRBV5-6 CASSLGSGGSWNEQFF
few TRBV4-2 CASSQEGASGSNEQFF
few TRBV11-3 CASSLRAGPGNTIYF
- TRBV7-9 CACLRAYNEQFF
- TRBV3-1/TRBV3-2 CASSQDRGPQHF
- TRBV2 CASSQLLAGYGELFF
- TRBV2 CASTVLAGGGNTGELFF
once TRBV24-1 CATSDPSGTQGEKLFF
- TRBV6-1 CASSEETGTFYGYTF
- TRBV7-3 CASSPTGGQTDTQYF
- TRBV5-4 CATQEISGANVLTF
- TRBV29-1 CSVEDPQENQETQYF
- TRBV6-2/TRBV6-3 CASSLFGGRVTGELFF
- TRBV24-1 CATSGRDVVVAANTGELFF
- TRBV18 CASSLRGLKAEAFF
- TRBV11-2 CASSGIRGRALYEQYF
- TRBV7-9 CASSFDQGEKLFF
- TRBV7-9 CASRDSVGDEQYF
few TRBV25-1 CASSESGRGSEAFF
medium-sized TRBV12-2 CASRLVSEMVGGCCGYTF
- TRBV12-3/TRBV12-4 CASSLQAGGYTF
medium-sized TRBV10-2 CASSELGGEEQFF
- TRBV4-2 CASSQEAGPSRSTDTQYF
- TRBV27 CASSGGLAWSSEQFF
- TRBV5-1 CASSPTGEQPQHF
- TRBV7-2 CASSSDRWGETQYF
- TRBV9 CASSVAEGSYNEQFF